This TCR beta chain was retrieved from a study of cytomegalovirus exposure and HLA in healthy donors. As regards this clone: Its antigen is not identified.

Study-wide points: It was reportedly the case that the classifier diagnosed cytomegalovirus status with high specificity and sensitivity. Several of the most significant clusters appeared linked to common viral pathogens, based on a later analysis. In a later analysis, V- and J-gene trimming of beta chains associated with a DCLRE1C missense variant, replicated independently. Among TCR beta chains of equal frequency, HLA-associated ones were more clonally expanded in a later analysis.

This PCR relied on a set of 60 Vbeta primers and 13 Jbeta primers. Assay: immunoSEQ multiplex PCR; the TCRdb copy retains only in-frame clones and omits some. The top ten clones hold roughly 9% of a sample with about 91,000 clones, about 89% of them seen once. Sequenced material: PBMCs. This TCR was sampled from a man younger than 40 in good health and CMV-seropositive.

The CDR3 DNA is TGTGCCAGCAGTTTTGGACAGGGGGTGGGCTACACCTTC. It yields the protein CASSFGQGVGYTF. This chain links TRBV28 with TRBJ1-2; 10 bases map to TRBD1. Germline V gives CDR1 MDHEN, CDR2 SYDVKM. The V gene end was trimmed by 3 bases and the J gene end by 8 bases; junction bases not matched to a gene: 3. The length of the CDR3 is 13 residues.